This TCR beta chain is from a study of Graves' ophthalmopathy and Graves' hyperthyroidism (dated by TCRdb to about 2018). Describing the broader study: Peripheral blood was collected before any treatment was given, at the time of initial diagnosis. In more than five hyperthyroidism patients, T-cell repertoires of thyroid tissue and blood were compared. Following sample collection, hyperthyroidism patients were given methimazole at a starting dose of 30 mg daily, and ophthalmopathy patients were given high-dose intravenous methylprednisolone. TCR beta repertoire signatures were used to distinguish Graves' ophthalmopathy from Graves' hyperthyroidism and to predict progression to ophthalmopathy. In total, over 130 blood samples were TCR-sequenced: fewer than 50 ophthalmopathy, roughly 80 hyperthyroidism and roughly 17 hyperthyroidism-to-ophthalmopathy patients. To explore V-J signatures that distinguish ophthalmopathy from hyperthyroidism, a discovery set of under 110 patients was enrolled, made up of under 50 with ophthalmopathy and some 58 with stable hyperthyroidism. An independent validation cohort comprised some 19 hyperthyroidism patients and roughly 15 patients who later progressed from hyperthyroidism to ophthalmopathy. What the study reported, not specific to this receptor: No statistical method was used to set the sample size in advance, and the investigators knew which group each participant was assigned to. Among expanded thyroid clonotypes with frequency above 0.001, most also showed up in blood, which suggests that blood repertoires may reflect the thyroid immune response. In validation, the model predicted ophthalmopathy progression with less than 71% sensitivity and approximately 75% specificity; 12 predicted patients were CT-confirmed with GO in a median of roughly 6.8 months. Ophthalmopathy was separated from stable hyperthyroidism by the 13-signature model with about 85% sensitivity and less than 82% specificity in cross-validation and with 80%/75% in the test set.

Ophthalmopathy patients were characterized by moderately to severely active disease, a Clinical Activity Score of at least 3, a NOSPECS grade of at least 4, and a disease duration under 3 months. Patients were excluded if they had other autoimmune diseases, uncontrolled infections, pregnancy or lactation. Diagnosis was based on clinical symptoms, serum thyroxine, TRAb, thyroid ultrasound and orbital computed tomography. PBMCs were isolated from about 9 ml of fresh peripheral blood by Ficoll-Paque density gradient centrifugation. Trizol reagent was used to extract the total RNA, and its quality was then checked on an Agilent 2100 Bioanalyzer. The V end loses 7 bases and the J end loses 9 bases, and a stretch of 12 bases separates them. There are 12 amino acids in the CDR3, from cysteine to phenylalanine inclusive. Solely the CDR3 DNA is kept, with 36 bases framed from the first base. The germline V gene encodes CDR1 MDHEN and CDR2 SYDVKM.

This clonotype was observed at least ten times. The clone's antigen remains unknown. No much larger clone exists at a distance of one base, and base qualities are not known. For repertoire sequencing, TCR beta CDR3 regions were amplified from RNA transcripts. The first round was an RT-PCR using HTBI primers with the Qiagen OneStep RT-PCR kit, and this first round was followed by a second-round multiplex PCR, then size selection and purification. Sequencing of the libraries was carried out on an Illumina HiSeq2000 in paired-end mode with 100 bp reads. In the authors' own workflow: SOAPnuke was used to process the reads, removing any read that contained adapters or uncalled bases, had a mean Phred below 15, or lacked an exact match to the constant primer or identifier. High-quality paired reads were merged with COPE v1.2.5. Each unique nucleotide sequence was treated as a clonotype, and MiTCR v1.1 was used to align the clonotypes to the IMGT TRB V, D and J references. The analysis was limited to V-J combinations with a frequency above 0.0001, which together covered roughly 99% of the repertoires. For each V-J combination, a TCR clonal expansion and chaos score was defined as F50 clonal expansion divided by the chaos observed in the TCRdist matrix. Welch's t-statistics and random forest were used to narrow the features down to over ten V-J combinations, which were then fed into a naive Bayes classifier. The similarity between thyroid and blood repertoires was quantified using the Morisita-Horn index. TCRdb applied fastp at Q25 and MiXCR to the public reads, then kept only in-frame beta chains. CDR3 protein duplicates are merged, each entry listing the most common genes and DNA. TCRdb assigned the V and J calls; the authors' analysis was not used. This sample holds tens of thousands of distinct CDR3 sequences; less than 65% were observed only once. Roughly 5% of the sample is in the top ten clones.

This clonotype was sampled from an adult woman with Graves' ophthalmopathy. The sequencing input was peripheral blood. This sequence uses TRBV28 and TRBJ2-2, with no confident D gene call. The nucleotide sequence is given as TGTGCCAGCACCCCCACCGGCCGGGAGCTGTTTTTT. Protein translation: CASTPTGRELFF.